This passage covers 3 T cell receptor beta chains from one sample sequenced in a study of T cell responses to AZD1222 COVID-19 vaccine. The data were produced by immunoSEQ multiplex PCR, yet TCRdb's version contains in-frame clones alone and is incomplete. The sample lists 70,000 to 95,000 clones; approximately 89% were seen once. This sample comprised peripheral blood, obtained on day 0 of MenACWY control vaccination. These receptors all stem from an adult in good health.

The chain links TRBV7-9 to TRBJ1-5; D ambiguous. Looked up from germline, CDR1 is SEHNR and CDR2 is FQNEAQ (reference sequence). V lost 1 base to trimming and J lost 1 base, with 11 bases between them. This CDR3 spans 16 amino acids. CDR3 sequence: CASSLGVGFSNQPQHF. CDR3 in DNA: TGTGCCAGCAGCTTAGGAGTAGGGTTCAGCAATCAGCCCCAGCATTTT. Using reference TRBV7-9 and TRBJ1-5 for the parts outside the CDR3, the full variable domain is DTGVSQNPRHKITKRGQNVTFRCDPISEHNRLYWYRQTLGQGPEFLTYFQNEAQLEKSRLLSDRFSAERPKGSFSTLEIQRTEQGDSAMYLCASSLGVGFSNQPQHFGDGTRLSIL.

The rearrangement links TRBV6-2 or TRBV6-3 to TRBJ1-1, with no clear D. Germline CDR1 reads MNHEY; CDR2 reads SVGEGT. This CDR3 spans 12 amino acids. The V end lost 5 bases, the J end lost 2 bases, and 6 bases lay between the germline ends. In DNA, the CDR3 is TGTGCCAGCAGTCGTCAAAACACTGAAGCTTTCTTT. This gives the protein CASSRQNTEAFF.

The chain is built from TRBV18 and TRBJ1-1; D not certain. The CDR3 has 13 residues. Germline CDR1 and CDR2: KGHSH and LQKENI. V lost 3 bases to trimming and J lost 3 bases, with 8 bases between them. The CDR3 sequence: CASSPGRDTEAFF. For the CDR3, the DNA is TGTGCCAGCTCACCTGGGCGGGACACTGAAGCTTTCTTT.